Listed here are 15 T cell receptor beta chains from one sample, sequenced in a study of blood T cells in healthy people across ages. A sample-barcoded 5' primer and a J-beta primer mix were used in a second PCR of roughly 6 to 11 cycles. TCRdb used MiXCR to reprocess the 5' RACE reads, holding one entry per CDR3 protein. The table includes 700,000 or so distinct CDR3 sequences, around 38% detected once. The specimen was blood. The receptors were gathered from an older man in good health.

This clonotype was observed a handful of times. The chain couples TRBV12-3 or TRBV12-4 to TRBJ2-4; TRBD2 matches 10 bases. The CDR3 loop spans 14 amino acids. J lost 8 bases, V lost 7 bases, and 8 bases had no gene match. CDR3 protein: CASTGQRGGHIQYF. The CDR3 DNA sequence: TGTGCCAGCACAGGCCAGCGGGGGGGCCACATTCAGTACTTC.

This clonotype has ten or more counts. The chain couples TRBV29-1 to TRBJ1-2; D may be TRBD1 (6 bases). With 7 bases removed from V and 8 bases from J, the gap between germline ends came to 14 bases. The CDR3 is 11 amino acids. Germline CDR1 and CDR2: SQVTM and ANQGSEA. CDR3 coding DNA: TGCAGCGCACACAGGGTGAGCGGCTACACCTTC. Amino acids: CSAHRVSGYTF.

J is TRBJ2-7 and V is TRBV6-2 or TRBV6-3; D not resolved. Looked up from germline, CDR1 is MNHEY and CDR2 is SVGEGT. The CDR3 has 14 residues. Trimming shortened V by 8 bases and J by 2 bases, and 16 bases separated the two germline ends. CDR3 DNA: TGTGCCAGCCGCACCTCCAGGCCTCCCTACGAGCAGTACTTC. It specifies CASRTSRPPYEQYF.

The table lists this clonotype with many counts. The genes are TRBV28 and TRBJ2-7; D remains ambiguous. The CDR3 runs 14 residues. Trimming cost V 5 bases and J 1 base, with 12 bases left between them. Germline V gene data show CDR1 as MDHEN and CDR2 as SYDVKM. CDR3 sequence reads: CASSGSEISYEQYF. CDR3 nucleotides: TGTGCCAGCAGTGGCTCAGAAATTTCCTACGAGCAGTACTTC.

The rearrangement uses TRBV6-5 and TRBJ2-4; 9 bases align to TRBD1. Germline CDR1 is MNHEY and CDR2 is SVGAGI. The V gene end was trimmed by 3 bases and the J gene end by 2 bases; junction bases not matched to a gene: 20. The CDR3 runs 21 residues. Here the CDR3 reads CASSYIRTGEEVKGTKNIQYF. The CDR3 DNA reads TGTGCCAGCAGTTATATCCGGACAGGGGAGGAAGTAAAAGGGACCAAAAACATTCAGTACTTC.

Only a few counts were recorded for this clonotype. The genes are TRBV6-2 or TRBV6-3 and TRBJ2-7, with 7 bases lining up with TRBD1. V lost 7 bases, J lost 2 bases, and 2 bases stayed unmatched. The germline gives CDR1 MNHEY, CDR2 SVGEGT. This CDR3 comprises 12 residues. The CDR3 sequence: CASTGTAYEQYF. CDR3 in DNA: TGTGCCAGCACCGGGACAGCCTACGAGCAGTACTTC.

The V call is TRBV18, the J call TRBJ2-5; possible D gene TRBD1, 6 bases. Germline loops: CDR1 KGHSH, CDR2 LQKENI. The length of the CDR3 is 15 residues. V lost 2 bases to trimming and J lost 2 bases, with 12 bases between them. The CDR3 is CASSPKTGSQETQYF. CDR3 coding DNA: TGTGCCAGCTCACCAAAGACAGGTTCTCAAGAGACCCAGTACTTC. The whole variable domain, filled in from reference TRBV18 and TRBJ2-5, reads NAGVMQNPRHLVRRRGQEARLRCSPMKGHSHVYWYRQLPEEGLKFMVYLQKENIIDESGMPKERFSAEFPKEGPSILRIQQVVRGDSAAYFCASSPKTGSQETQYFGPGTRLLVL.

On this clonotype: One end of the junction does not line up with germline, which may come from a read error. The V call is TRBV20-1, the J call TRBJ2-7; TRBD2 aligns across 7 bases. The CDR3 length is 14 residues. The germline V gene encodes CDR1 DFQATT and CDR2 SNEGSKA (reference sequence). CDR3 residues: CGARTGGGGNEQYF. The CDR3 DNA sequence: TGCGGTGCTAGGACGGGGGGAGGCGGGAACGAGCAGTACTTC.

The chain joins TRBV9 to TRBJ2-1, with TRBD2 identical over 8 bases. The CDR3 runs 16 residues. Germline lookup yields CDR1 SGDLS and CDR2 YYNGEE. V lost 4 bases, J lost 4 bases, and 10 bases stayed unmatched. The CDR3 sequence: CASSPRGSGIYNEQFF. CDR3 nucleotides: TGTGCCAGCAGCCCAAGGGGTAGCGGGATTTACAATGAGCAGTTCTTC.

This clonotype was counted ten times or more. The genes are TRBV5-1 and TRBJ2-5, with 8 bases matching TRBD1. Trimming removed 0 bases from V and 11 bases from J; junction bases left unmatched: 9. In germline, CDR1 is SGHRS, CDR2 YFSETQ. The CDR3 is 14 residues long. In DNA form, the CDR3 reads TGCGCCAGCAGCTTGGCGGGACAGGACAATGAGCAGTACTTC. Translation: CASSLAGQDNEQYF.

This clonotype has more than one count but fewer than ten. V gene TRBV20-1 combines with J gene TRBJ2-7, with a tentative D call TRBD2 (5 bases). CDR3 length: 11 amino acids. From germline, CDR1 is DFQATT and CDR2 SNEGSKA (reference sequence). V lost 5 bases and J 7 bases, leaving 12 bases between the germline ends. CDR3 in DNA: TGCAGTGCTCGGACTCTTCGGGAGCAGTACTTC. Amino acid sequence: CSARTLREQYF.

The CDR3 reads CASSQDGCEQFF. The CDR3 DNA is TGCGCCAGCAGCCAAGACGGGTGTGAGCAGTTCTTC. V and J are TRBV4-1 and TRBJ2-1; D gene unclear. Germline V CDR1 and CDR2: MGHRA, YSYEKL. Between the trimmed V and J ends, which lost 0 bases and 9 bases, there was a span of 6 bases. The CDR3 consists of 12 residues.

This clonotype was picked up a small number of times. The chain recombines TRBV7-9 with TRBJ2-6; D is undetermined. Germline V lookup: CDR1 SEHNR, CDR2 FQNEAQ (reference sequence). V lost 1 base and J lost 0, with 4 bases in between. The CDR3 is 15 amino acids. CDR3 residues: CASSLDISGANVLTF. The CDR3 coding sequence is TGTGCCAGCAGCTTAGATATCTCTGGGGCCAACGTCCTGACTTTC. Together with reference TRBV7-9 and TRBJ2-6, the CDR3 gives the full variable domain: DTGVSQNPRHKITKRGQNVTFRCDPISEHNRLYWYRQTLGQGPEFLTYFQNEAQLEKSRLLSDRFSAERPKGSFSTLEIQRTEQGDSAMYLCASSLDISGANVLTFGAGSRLTVL.

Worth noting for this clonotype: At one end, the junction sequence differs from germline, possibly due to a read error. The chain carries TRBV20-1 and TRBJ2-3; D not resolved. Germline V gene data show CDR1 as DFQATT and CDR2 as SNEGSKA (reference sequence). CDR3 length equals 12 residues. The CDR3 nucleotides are TGCAGTGCTAGGCTAAGTCCAGATATGCAGTATTTT. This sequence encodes CSARLSPDMQYF.

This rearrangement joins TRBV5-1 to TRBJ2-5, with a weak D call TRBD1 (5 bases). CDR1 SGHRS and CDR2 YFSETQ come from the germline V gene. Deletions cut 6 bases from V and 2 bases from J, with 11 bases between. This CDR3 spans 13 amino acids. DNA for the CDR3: TGCGCCAGCAACCAGGACACACAAGAGACCCAGTACTTC. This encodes CASNQDTQETQYF.